This T cell receptor (beta chain) was sequenced in a study of T cells in Graves' hyperthyroidism and ophthalmopathy. This CDR3 has 14 amino acids. Germline-derived CDR1 and CDR2 are SGHRS and YFSETQ. Trimming took 4 bases from V and 7 from J; bases not matched to a gene: 2. Participants, patients aged 18 to 65, had newly diagnosed hyperthyroidism with a duration under 2 months. Each 10 ml fresh peripheral blood draw supplied the PBMCs. This clonotype was seen repeatedly, ten times or more. The antigen remains undetermined. RNA transcripts were the template for amplifying TCR beta CDR3 regions. During a first-round RT-PCR of the TCR CDR3, the HTBI primer set was used. MiXCR was run by TCRdb on the multiplex PCR reads, yielding one entry per CDR3 protein. Of more than 250,000 distinct CDR3 sequences in the sample, about 16% were seen once. Study-wide results and limits: From stable hyperthyroidism, ophthalmopathy was set apart by a 13 V-J model. Ophthalmopathy onset followed model prediction by a median roughly 6.5 months.

The TCR originated in a woman in her fifties or sixties with Graves' hyperthyroidism that later progressed to Graves' ophthalmopathy. The rearrangement links TRBV5-1 to TRBJ2-1; 13 bases match TRBD2. The sample comprised blood. CDR3 in DNA: TGCGCCAGCAGCGGGACTAGCGGGGAAAATGAGCAGTTCTTC. Its translation is CASSGTSGENEQFF.